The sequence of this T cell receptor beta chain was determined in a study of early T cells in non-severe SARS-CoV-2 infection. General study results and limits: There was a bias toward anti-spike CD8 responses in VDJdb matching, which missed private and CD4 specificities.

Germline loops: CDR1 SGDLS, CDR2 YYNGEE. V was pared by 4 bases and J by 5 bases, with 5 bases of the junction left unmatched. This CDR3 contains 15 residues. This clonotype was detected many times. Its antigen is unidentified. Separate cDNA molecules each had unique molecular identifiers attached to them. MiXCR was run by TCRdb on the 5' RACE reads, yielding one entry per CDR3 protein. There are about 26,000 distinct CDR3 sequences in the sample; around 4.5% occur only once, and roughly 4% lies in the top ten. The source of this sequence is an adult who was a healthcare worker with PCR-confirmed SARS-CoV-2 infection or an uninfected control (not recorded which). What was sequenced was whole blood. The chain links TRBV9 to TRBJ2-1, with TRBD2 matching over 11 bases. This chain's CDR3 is CASSPTSGGNNEQFF. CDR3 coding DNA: TGTGCCAGCAGCCCTACTAGCGGGGGAAACAATGAGCAGTTCTTC.